These T cell receptor beta chains were read from a single sample in a study of vaccination and CD4 T cells after COVID-19. These TCRs are of unknown antigen specificity. Each CDR3 protein gets one entry after TCRdb re-called the PCR reads with MiXCR. The table lists about 23,000 distinct CDR3 sequences, approximately 48% of them singletons. The sample was CD4+ T cells from blood, cultured in vitro, taken before SARS-CoV-2 vaccination. These receptors were collected from a human donor who received a COVID-19 vaccine. Each CDR3 is given with its conserved first and last residue. The D gene is left open where the match is weak. The size of a clone is reported for some rows only, either as once, few or many, or as a class for expanded clones.

j_call: TRBJ1-6; v_call: TRBV5-1; clone_size: NA; d_call: TRBD1; cdr3_nt: TGCGCCAGCAGCGTGGGACAGCCTAATAATTCACCCCTCCACTTT; cdr3_aa: CASSVGQPNNSPLHF
j_call: TRBJ1-5; v_call: TRBV6-1; clone_size: NA; d_call: TRBD1; cdr3_nt: TGTGCCAGCAGTGATAACAGGGGGCCTCAGCCCCAGCATTTT; cdr3_aa: CASSDNRGPQPQHF
j_call: TRBJ2-1; v_call: TRBV19; clone_size: NA; d_call: NA; cdr3_nt: TGTGCCAGTAGTATAAGCCAGATCAATGAGCAGTTCTTC; cdr3_aa: CASSISQINEQFF
j_call: TRBJ1-5; v_call: TRBV7-9; clone_size: once; d_call: NA; cdr3_nt: TGTGCCAGCAGCTTAGACAGGACACCTCTCAATCAGCCCCAGCATTTT; cdr3_aa: CASSLDRTPLNQPQHF
j_call: TRBJ2-1; v_call: TRBV24-1; clone_size: NA; d_call: NA; cdr3_nt: TGTGCCACCAGTGATCTGACAGGAAACAATGAGCAGTTCTTC; cdr3_aa: CATSDLTGNNEQFF
j_call: TRBJ2-5; v_call: TRBV7-9; clone_size: NA; d_call: TRBD1; cdr3_nt: TGTGCCAGCAGCTTTACGGACAGGGGCGGAGAGACCCAGTACTTC; cdr3_aa: CASSFTDRGGETQYF
j_call: TRBJ1-2; v_call: TRBV7-9; clone_size: few; d_call: NA; cdr3_nt: TGTGCCAGCAGCCTTTGGGACAATTACTATGGCTACACCTTC; cdr3_aa: CASSLWDNYYGYTF
j_call: TRBJ2-2; v_call: TRBV6-1; clone_size: NA; d_call: NA; cdr3_nt: TGTGCCAGCAGCAGGGGGGACACCGGGGAGCTGTTTTTT; cdr3_aa: CASSRGDTGELFF
j_call: TRBJ2-3; v_call: TRBV20-1; clone_size: NA; d_call: NA; cdr3_nt: TGCAGTGCTAGAGAATCACTGACAGATACGCAGTATTTT; cdr3_aa: CSARESLTDTQYF
j_call: TRBJ1-1; v_call: TRBV6-1; clone_size: few; d_call: TRBD1; cdr3_nt: TGTGCCAGCAGTCCCCGACAGGGGAACAGCACTGAAGCTTTCTTT; cdr3_aa: CASSPRQGNSTEAFF
j_call: TRBJ1-2; v_call: TRBV29-1; clone_size: NA; d_call: NA; cdr3_nt: TGCAGCGTTGAAGGGGGGCCGCAGGGTTCCTATGGCTACACCTTC; cdr3_aa: CSVEGGPQGSYGYTF
j_call: TRBJ1-4; v_call: TRBV7-8; clone_size: NA; d_call: NA; cdr3_nt: TGTGCCAGCAGCAAGACAGGTGAAAAACTGTTTTTT; cdr3_aa: CASSKTGEKLFF
j_call: TRBJ1-1; v_call: TRBV6-1; clone_size: few; d_call: NA; cdr3_nt: TGTGCCAGCAGTGAAGGTGTAAGGGTGGGAACTAATAAGAGGACGGCTTTCTTT; cdr3_aa: CASSEGVRVGTNKRTAFF
j_call: TRBJ2-1; v_call: TRBV20-1; clone_size: NA; d_call: TRBD2; cdr3_nt: TGCAGTGCCCTAGGCGGGGGGGGGTACAATGAGCAGTTCTTC; cdr3_aa: CSALGGGGYNEQFF
j_call: TRBJ1-1; v_call: TRBV2; clone_size: NA; d_call: TRBD1; cdr3_nt: TGTGCCAGCAGCACAACGGGACAGGTACCTGAAGCTTTCTTT; cdr3_aa: CASSTTGQVPEAFF
j_call: TRBJ2-3; v_call: TRBV24-1; clone_size: NA; d_call: NA; cdr3_nt: TGTGCCACCAGTGATACGGGACTTATCACAGATACGCAGTATTTT; cdr3_aa: CATSDTGLITDTQYF
j_call: TRBJ2-3; v_call: TRBV30; clone_size: NA; d_call: NA; cdr3_nt: TGTGCCTGGAGTGTACGTGGAGCAGATACGCAGTATTTT; cdr3_aa: CAWSVRGADTQYF
j_call: TRBJ1-5; v_call: TRBV6-2/TRBV6-3; clone_size: NA; d_call: TRBD1; cdr3_nt: TGTGCCAGCAGCTACGGACAGGGGGCACCTAGCAATCAGCCCCAGCATTTT; cdr3_aa: CASSYGQGAPSNQPQHF
j_call: TRBJ1-5; v_call: TRBV6-1; clone_size: NA; d_call: NA; cdr3_nt: TGTGCCAGCAGCCAACAGGGAGCTCAGCCCCAGCATTTT; cdr3_aa: CASSQQGAQPQHF
j_call: TRBJ1-2; v_call: TRBV30; clone_size: NA; d_call: TRBD1; cdr3_nt: TGTGCCTGGAGTCCTCCTTACAGGGGTTTTGGCTACACCTTC; cdr3_aa: CAWSPPYRGFGYTF
j_call: TRBJ2-3; v_call: TRBV7-6; clone_size: NA; d_call: NA; cdr3_nt: TGTGCCAGCAGCTTATTTTTGGGACAAGACTTCACAGATACGCAGTATTTT; cdr3_aa: CASSLFLGQDFTDTQYF
j_call: TRBJ1-2; v_call: TRBV5-3; clone_size: few; d_call: TRBD1; cdr3_nt: TGTGCCAGAAGCTTTCCAGGGACAGGGTATGGCTACACCTTC; cdr3_aa: CARSFPGTGYGYTF
j_call: TRBJ1-2; v_call: TRBV6-1; clone_size: few; d_call: TRBD1; cdr3_nt: TGTGCCAGCACCGACAGGGGAGGCTACACCTTC; cdr3_aa: CASTDRGGYTF
j_call: TRBJ1-1; v_call: TRBV19; clone_size: NA; d_call: NA; cdr3_nt: TGTGCCAGTAGTATGGAGGGATCGGTCCTGAATCGTGAAGCTTTCTTT; cdr3_aa: CASSMEGSVLNREAFF
j_call: TRBJ2-5; v_call: TRBV30; clone_size: NA; d_call: NA; cdr3_nt: TGTGCCTGTGCCGGGACAGGGACTAGCGCGCTGGAGACCCAGTACTTC; cdr3_aa: CACAGTGTSALETQYF
j_call: TRBJ1-1; v_call: TRBV5-4; clone_size: NA; d_call: NA; cdr3_nt: TGTGCCGGGGGGGAGGGCCAGGGCTTAAGAGCTTTCTTT; cdr3_aa: CAGGEGQGLRAFF
j_call: TRBJ1-4; v_call: TRBV30; clone_size: NA; d_call: TRBD1; cdr3_nt: TGTGCCTGGAGTGAGGACAGGGGTCCTAATGAAAAACTGTTTTTT; cdr3_aa: CAWSEDRGPNEKLFF
j_call: TRBJ1-2; v_call: TRBV18; clone_size: NA; d_call: NA; cdr3_nt: TGTGCCAGCTCACCCACTGGGGCTGGGGGCCGTCTGGATGGCTACACCTTC; cdr3_aa: CASSPTGAGGRLDGYTF
j_call: TRBJ1-2; v_call: TRBV5-5; clone_size: few; d_call: TRBD1; cdr3_nt: TGTGCCAGCAGCTTGGCCTGGGGACAGGGTTCTCGTGGCTACACCTTC; cdr3_aa: CASSLAWGQGSRGYTF